The following is a T cell receptor beta chain sequence with its context. This clone's antigen is unknown. Base qualities are missing; no much larger clone stands one base away. The sample belongs to a study of cytotoxic CD8 clonotypes in ibrutinib-treated CLL (dated by TCRdb to 2020 to 2022). At the level of the whole study: The cohort included around 15 treatment-naive and eleven to twelve relapsed/refractory patients; 17 to 18 were IGHV unmutated. Partial responses were observed in approximately 24 patients and complete responses in 2; after a median follow-up of 68 months, remission was maintained in 15 or so patients and progression was observed in roughly 12. The response samples were drawn at a median of 12 months into treatment, with a range of about 6 to 40 months. On average, each sample yielded some 250,000 productive templates and tens of thousands of productive rearrangements. Longitudinal samples were available for about 30% of the roughly 86 trial participants. Cryopreserved peripheral blood mononuclear cells were obtained prior to treatment, at the time of response, and at either disease progression or sustained remission. Every remission and progressive disease sample was obtained while ibrutinib was still being received by the patients.

The research as a whole found: Sampling times were not matched between sustained-remission and progressing patients, and lymph node repertoires were not studied. Clonality rose at ibrutinib response, remained stable during sustained remission, and dropped back toward baseline at progression. Public clonotypes were rare and either shrank or stayed stable during treatment, and the rise in clonality at ibrutinib response reflected expansion of private clonotypes. Baseline clonality exceeded that of age-matched healthy donors and correlated strongly with circulating CD8+ T-cell counts.

Each clonotype received, on average, 10x coverage in deep resolution sequencing performed on a MiSeq, where the target depth lay between 1 in 1 million and 1 in 200,000 T cells. The immunoSEQ hsTCRB Kit was used to generate the TCR beta libraries. In the original analysis: The data were analyzed with ImmunoSEQ Analyzer and ImmunoSEQ Data Assistant, and V, D and J gene assignments followed IMGT definitions. Clonality was computed as one minus normalized Shannon entropy of productive rearrangement frequencies, ranging from 0 to 1. Only overrepresented clonotypes making up at least 0.05% of the repertoire of each patient were included in the public clonotype analysis. Thirteen repertoires from age-matched healthy donors, obtained from immuneACCESS, served as clonality controls. TCRdb limited this immuneACCESS table to in-frame rearrangements with V and J called. A share of clones is missing; checked studies link under half to unresolved V genes, and the rest is unexplained. V, J and clone size reflect that table, while D and trimming were determined from the DNA. Here the sample has around 150,000 clones; roughly 86% occur a single time. The ten biggest clones cover roughly 2% of the sample.

The sample's time point label, in plain terms: approximately 11 months on ibrutinib. About 2 micrograms of genomic DNA were extracted from cryopreserved PBMCs for TCR beta library preparation. Longitudinal blood samples from CLL patients on ibrutinib monotherapy underwent high-throughput TCR beta sequencing. The patients took part in an open-label, single-center phase 2 trial of ibrutinib monotherapy. The germline V gene encodes CDR1 MNHEY and CDR2 SVGAGI. The CDR3, from cysteine to phenylalanine, totals 13 residues. The kept DNA is CDR3 alone, 39 bases in frame from the first base. The V end loses 2 bases and the J end loses 3 bases, and a stretch of 8 bases separates them.

Recombination connected TRBV6-5 to TRBJ2-7; no D segment can be confidently identified. The TCR comes from a human donor with chronic lymphocytic leukemia. Sequencing used PBMCs, obtained after 12 months of ibrutinib treatment. The DNA sequence is as follows: TGTGCCAGCAGTTACCGGCCCCGCTACGAGCAGTACTTC. Its translation reads: CASSYRPRYEQYF.